The subject of this entry is one T cell receptor (beta chain). The antigen is unknown. The read gets to within 3 residues of the CDR3 end, and the germline J gene fills in the rest. Diagnosis required reduced IgG, IgA and/or IgM with specific antibody deficiency. Here immunoSEQ multiplex PCR was the method, and the copy in TCRdb shows in-frame clones only, minus some. This repertoire includes fewer than 20,000 clones. The data are from a study of T cell clonality in common variable immunodeficiency. Overall study results and limits: T cell subpopulation sequencing would be needed to explain CVID clonality. Fewer TCRbeta clones were shared among CVID subjects than controls. In common variable immunodeficiency, TCR beta chains reportedly carried fewer deletions and N-nucleotide insertions.

Germline lookup yields CDR1 LNHDA and CDR2 SQIVND (reference sequence). The CDR3 spans 13 residues. The V gene end was trimmed by 9 bases and the J gene end by 4 bases; junction bases not matched to a gene: 6. The chain employs TRBV19 and TRBJ1-5; 7 bases line up with TRBD1. The specimen sequenced was peripheral blood mononuclear cells. This TCR was sampled from a human donor with common variable immunodeficiency. CDR3 loop: CASSGTVNQPQHF. The sequenced part of the CDR3 DNA is TGTGCCAGCTCCGGGACAGTGAATCAGCCC. The full variable domain, its missing parts supplied by reference TRBV19 and TRBJ1-5, is DGGITQSPKYLFRKEGQNVTLSCEQNLNHDAMYWYRQDPGQGLRLIYYSQIVNDFQKGDIAEGYSVSREKKESFPLTVTSAQKNPTAFYLCASSGTVNQPQHFGDGTRLSIL.